The 28 T cell receptor beta chains below come from one sample, sequenced in a study of shared clonotypes between healthy human individuals (dated by TCRdb to about 2020). Library prep was done by the immunoSEQ multiplex PCR assay. The source is immuneACCESS, and TCRdb retained only in-frame sequences with V and J called. Part of the clones is not carried over; for the studies checked, unresolved V genes explain less than half of this, and the remainder is unexplained. The table for this sample lists 230,000 or so clones; 60% to 70% of them were counted only once. Approximately 12% of the sample rests with the top ten. Sequenced sample: memory CD4+ T cells sorted from blood. Per the publication, the cell subset or site label means: CD45RA-negative fraction. The receptors shown here come from a man aged 25 to 40 in good health.

This clone was seen at least ten times. The chain has TRBV30 and TRBJ2-4; no reliable D call. The CDR3 contains 11 residues. Per germline, CDR1 GTSNPN and CDR2 SVGIG (reference sequence). Trimming stripped 5 bases from V and 2 bases from J, with 4 bases between. The CDR3 here is CAWESKNIQYF. CDR3 DNA: TGTGCCTGGGAGTCCAAAAACATTCAGTACTTC.

The chain combines TRBV7-9 with TRBJ2-1; 10 bases are shared with TRBD2. CDR3 length: 16 amino acids. In germline, CDR1 is SEHNR, CDR2 FQNEAQ (reference sequence). Trimming took 4 bases from V and 3 from J; bases not matched to a gene: 6. CDR3 in DNA: TGTGCCAGCAGCTCGGTAGCGGGAGGCTACTACAATGAGCAGTTCTTC. Translation gives CASSSVAGGYYNEQFF.

Written as DNA, the CDR3 is TGCGCCAGCAGCTTGAAGGAGGGTATATTTCAAGAGACCCAGTACTTC. As protein: CASSLKEGIFQETQYF. This chain connects TRBV5-1 to TRBJ2-5; perhaps TRBD2 as D (6 bases). This CDR3 region has 16 residues. Germline values: CDR1 SGHRS, CDR2 YFSETQ. The V and J ends lost 1 base and 2 bases respectively, with 15 bases between them.

This clone appeared a single time. A junction boundary mismatches the germline segment, possibly from a read error. V is TRBV18 and J is TRBJ2-5; D is unresolved. The CDR3 loop spans 13 amino acids. From germline, CDR1 is KGHSH and CDR2 LQKENI. CDR3 protein: CASSPERQGTQYF. The CDR3 coding sequence is TGTGCCAGCTCACCCGAGCGCCAAGGGACCCAGTACTTC. Using reference TRBV18 and TRBJ2-5 for the parts outside the CDR3, the full variable domain is NAGVMQNPRHLVRRRGQEARLRCSPMKGHSHVYWYRQLPEEGLKFMVYLQKENIIDESGMPKERFSAEFPKEGPSILRIQQVVRGDSAAYFCASSPERQGTQYFGPGTRLLVL.

In this sample, this clone turned up a few times. This chain connects TRBV11-2 to TRBJ2-1; 10 nucleotides match TRBD2. This CDR3 has 16 amino acids. The V segment lost 5 bases and the J segment 8 bases; nucleotides outside the gene matches: 12. Germline V lookup: CDR1 SGHAT, CDR2 FQNNGV. The CDR3 nucleotides are TGTGCCAGCAGCCCGGTAGGCCCTAGCGGGGGAGATGAGCAGTTCTTC. Its translation: CASSPVGPSGGDEQFF.

The V gene is TRBV30, the J gene TRBJ2-6; D might be TRBD2 (5 bases). Germline lookup yields CDR1 GTSNPN and CDR2 SVGIG (reference sequence). This CDR3 is 16 amino acids long. V lost 6 bases, J lost 2 bases, and 17 bases lay in between. CDR3 protein: CACRREWGAGANVLTF. DNA of the CDR3: TGTGCCTGTAGGAGAGAGTGGGGAGCTGGGGCCAACGTCCTGACTTTC.

This CDR3 reads CASRQDAAYNEQFF. The CDR3 DNA is TGCGCCAGCAGGCAAGACGCGGCCTACAATGAGCAGTTCTTC. J is TRBJ2-1 and V is TRBV5-1; D uncertain. CDR3 length: 14 residues. V dropped 5 bases and J dropped 2 bases, with 11 bases sitting between them. Germline loops: CDR1 SGHRS, CDR2 YFSETQ.

This clone came up a few times. V gene TRBV30 combines with J gene TRBJ1-1; D might be TRBD1 (5 bases). Germline-derived CDR1 and CDR2 are GTSNPN and SVGIG (reference sequence). The CDR3 contains 16 residues. V was trimmed by 2 bases and J by 10 bases, leaving 26 bases between them. The CDR3 protein is CAWSPYSPAATRGAFF. The CDR3 DNA reads as TGTGCCTGGAGTCCATACTCCCCCGCCGCGACGAGGGGAGCTTTCTTT.

This clone showed up just once. In the same sample, other DNA sequences code for this CDR3. The rearrangement links TRBV29-1 to TRBJ2-7; 10 bases are shared with TRBD1. This CDR3 region has 12 residues. Per the germline V gene, CDR1 is SQVTM and CDR2 is ANQGSEA. The junction had 3 bases not matched to a gene; V was cut back by 6 bases and J by 4 bases. CDR3 bases: TGCAGCGTCCGACAGGGGGCTTACGAGCAGTACTTC. Translated: CSVRQGAYEQYF.

The chain uses TRBV28 and TRBJ2-2; D possibly matches TRBD1 or TRBD2 (7 bases each). Trimming took 5 bases from V and 3 from J, leaving 25 bases between them. Germline values: CDR1 MDHEN, CDR2 SYDVKM. CDR3 length: 19 residues. This CDR3 is CASSPNHHQTGRDTGELFF. Written as DNA, the CDR3 is TGTGCCAGCAGTCCGAACCACCACCAGACAGGGAGGGACACCGGGGAGCTGTTTTTT.

This clone came up many times. Here the CDR3 DNA reads TGTGCCATCAGTCCACAGGGGGGCTATGGCTACACCTTC. Translation gives CAISPQGGYGYTF. The rearrangement links TRBV10-3 to TRBJ1-2; TRBD1 agrees at 8 bases. V lost 5 bases to trimming and J lost 4 bases; unmatched junction nucleotides: 3. CDR1 and CDR2 (germline): ENHRY, SYGVKD. The CDR3 extends over 13 amino acids.

The CDR3 protein is CASTTSTDTQYF. The CDR3 region has the DNA TGTGCCAGCACTACTAGCACAGATACGCAGTATTTT. This chain joins TRBV28 and TRBJ2-3; D call uncertain. The germline CDR1 and CDR2 sequences are MDHEN and SYDVKM. The CDR3 consists of 12 residues. V lost 7 bases to trimming and J lost 0 bases, with 5 bases between them.

Worth noting for this clone: Other DNA sequences within the sample encode an identical CDR3. The chain is built from TRBV9 and TRBJ2-5; either TRBD1 or TRBD2 may supply D (5 bases each). V lost 3 bases, J lost 5 bases, and 14 bases lay in between. CDR3 length: 14 amino acids. CDR1 is SGDLS and CDR2 is YYNGEE in the germline V gene. In nucleotides, the CDR3 is TGTGCCAGCAGCGCATCCGGGGCTGGGGAGACCCAGTACTTC. It specifies CASSASGAGETQYF.

This clone was picked up one time. J is TRBJ1-3 and V is TRBV30; D ambiguous. Germline V CDR1 and CDR2: GTSNPN, SVGIG (reference sequence). V was cut by 0 bases and J by 0 bases, with 6 bases left in between. The CDR3 is 14 amino acids. CDR3 residues: CAWSVGSSGNTIYF. The CDR3 DNA is TGTGCCTGGAGTGTGGGGAGCTCTGGAAACACCATATATTTT.

This clone was seen more than once but under ten times. The gene calls are TRBV30 and TRBJ1-1, with unresolved D. Germline V lookup: CDR1 GTSNPN, CDR2 SVGIG (reference sequence). The germline V and J ends were trimmed by 5 bases and 1 base, with 14 bases remaining between them. The CDR3 loop spans 14 amino acids. The CDR3 loop reads CAWCYVRGNTEAFF. CDR3 nucleotide sequence: TGTGCCTGGTGCTATGTACGTGGGAACACTGAAGCTTTCTTT.

This clone was seen a few times. This sequence joins TRBV14 and TRBJ2-4, with a possible D match to TRBD2 (6 bases). The CDR3 is made up of 15 amino acids. Germline V gene data show CDR1 as SGHDN and CDR2 as FVKESK. The V and J ends lost 1 base and 8 bases respectively, with 15 bases between them. CDR3 sequence reads: CASSQVPGLVDIQYF. The CDR3 DNA follows: TGTGCCAGCAGCCAAGTTCCGGGACTTGTGGACATTCAGTACTTC.

This chain links TRBV29-1 with TRBJ2-7; 8 positions agree with TRBD1. CDR3 length: 14 amino acids. Germline V gene data show CDR1 as SQVTM and CDR2 as ANQGSEA. Germline trimming cut 5 bases from V and 2 bases from J; bases unmatched to any gene: 8. This CDR3 reads CSVSGQGQPYEQYF. The CDR3 region has the DNA TGCAGCGTTTCTGGACAGGGTCAACCCTACGAGCAGTACTTC.

This rearrangement joins TRBV7-8 to TRBJ1-1, with unresolved D. The CDR3 extends over 14 amino acids. Trimming cost V 1 base and J 0 bases, with 6 bases left between them. Looked up from germline, CDR1 is SGHVS and CDR2 is FQNEAQ. The CDR3 region has the DNA TGTGCCAGCAGCTTAGGGACGGTGAACACTGAAGCTTTCTTT. Residues: CASSLGTVNTEAFF. The whole variable domain, remainder taken from reference TRBV7-8 and TRBJ1-1, is GAGVSQSPRYKVAKRGQDVALRCDPISGHVSLFWYQQALGQGPEFLTYFQNEAQLDKSGLPSDRFFAERPEGSVSTLKIQRTQQEDSAVYLCASSLGTVNTEAFFGQGTRLTVV.

The table lists this clone with a count of one. In nucleotides, the CDR3 is TGCGCCAGCAGTGATACGGGCAGGGGAACAGATACGCAGTATTTT. This encodes CASSDTGRGTDTQYF. V and J are TRBV10-1 and TRBJ2-3; D is possibly TRBD1 (6 bases). The germline V gene has CDR1 WNHNN and CDR2 SYGVQD (reference sequence). This CDR3 is built from 15 residues. Trimming removed 3 bases from V and 3 bases from J, with 13 bases in between.

In this sample, this clone turned up a few times. This sequence joins TRBV20-1 and TRBJ1-2; no clear D. The V gene's germline CDR1 is DFQATT and CDR2 SNEGSKA (reference sequence). The CDR3 spans 11 residues. V dropped 6 bases and J dropped 8 bases, with 13 bases sitting between them. The chain's CDR3 is CSALPLGGYTF. The CDR3 bases are TGCAGTGCGCTTCCCCTGGGAGGCTACACCTTC.

The gene calls are TRBV20-1 and TRBJ1-2, with D perhaps matching TRBD1 (5 bases). Germline lookup yields CDR1 DFQATT and CDR2 SNEGSKA (reference sequence). Trimming took 5 bases from V and 8 from J, leaving 12 bases between them. This CDR3 contains 11 residues. In DNA form, the CDR3 reads TGCAGTGCTGGGACCTACGGCGGCTACACCTTC. Translation: CSAGTYGGYTF.

The chain employs TRBV11-2 and TRBJ2-5, with D perhaps matching TRBD1 (5 bases). Trimming pared 0 bases from V and 2 bases from J, leaving 7 bases between. Germline CDR1 reads SGHAT; CDR2 reads FQNNGV. This CDR3 has 14 residues. The CDR3 sequence is CASSLESGQETQYF. As DNA, the CDR3 is TGTGCCAGCAGCTTAGAATCAGGGCAAGAGACCCAGTACTTC.

This clone has just a few counts. This chain joins TRBV28 and TRBJ1-2, with a tentative D call TRBD1 (5 bases). Between the trimmed V and J ends, which lost 6 bases and 8 bases, there was a span of 10 bases. Looked up from germline, CDR1 is MDHEN and CDR2 is SYDVKM. The CDR3 totals 11 residues. The CDR3 loop is CASSAGKGYTF. In DNA, the CDR3 is TGTGCCAGCAGCGCAGGGAAGGGCTACACCTTC.

The rearrangement joins TRBV5-1 to TRBJ2-7, with D perhaps TRBD2 (5 bases). CDR3 length equals 12 residues. The ends were cut back, 1 base at V and 6 bases at J, with 8 bases in the middle. CDR1 and CDR2 (germline): SGHRS, YFSETQ. The CDR3, as DNA: TGCGCCAGCAGCTTGTCGGGGTTCGAGCAGTACTTC. It translates to CASSLSGFEQYF.

The chain employs TRBV5-6 and TRBJ1-4; 8 bases are a match to TRBD1. The germline gives CDR1 SGHDT, CDR2 YYEEEE. The CDR3 runs 16 residues. The junction had 11 bases not matched to a gene; V was cut back by 2 bases and J by 8 bases. The CDR3 protein is CASSFGTGFEGEKLFF. The CDR3 DNA reads TGTGCCAGCAGCTTCGGGACAGGCTTCGAAGGAGAAAAACTGTTTTTT.

This clone was seen a few times. The chain employs TRBV7-9 and TRBJ2-3; D gene ambiguous. Trimming pared 5 bases from V and 3 bases from J, leaving 3 bases between. The CDR3 covers 11 residues. Germline V gene lookup returns CDR1 SEHNR and CDR2 FQNEAQ (reference sequence). The CDR3 DNA is TGTGCCAGCAGCCTTACAGATACGCAGTATTTT. As protein: CASSLTDTQYF. The full variable domain, its missing parts supplied by reference TRBV7-9 and TRBJ2-3, is DTGVSQNPRHKITKRGQNVTFRCDPISEHNRLYWYRQTLGQGPEFLTYFQNEAQLEKSRLLSDRFSAERPKGSFSTLEIQRTEQGDSAMYLCASSLTDTQYFGPGTRLTVL.

The gene calls are TRBV7-9 and TRBJ2-2; D not resolved. From germline, CDR1 is SEHNR and CDR2 FQNEAQ (reference sequence). CDR3 size: 13 residues. V lost 9 bases and J 3 bases, leaving 11 bases between the germline ends. CDR3 amino acids: CASFRSDTGELFF. The CDR3 nucleotides read TGTGCCAGTTTTCGTTCGGACACCGGGGAGCTGTTTTTT.

This clone was detected ten times or more. This CDR3 reads CASSSRVTGANVLTF. DNA for the CDR3: TGTGCCAGCAGTTCCAGGGTGACGGGGGCCAACGTCCTGACTTTC. The chain has TRBV7-2 and TRBJ2-6, with a tentative D call TRBD1 (5 bases). This CDR3 spans 15 amino acids. The V end lost 6 bases, the J end lost 4 bases, and 13 bases lay between the germline ends. The germline CDR1 and CDR2 sequences are SGHTA and FQGNSA.